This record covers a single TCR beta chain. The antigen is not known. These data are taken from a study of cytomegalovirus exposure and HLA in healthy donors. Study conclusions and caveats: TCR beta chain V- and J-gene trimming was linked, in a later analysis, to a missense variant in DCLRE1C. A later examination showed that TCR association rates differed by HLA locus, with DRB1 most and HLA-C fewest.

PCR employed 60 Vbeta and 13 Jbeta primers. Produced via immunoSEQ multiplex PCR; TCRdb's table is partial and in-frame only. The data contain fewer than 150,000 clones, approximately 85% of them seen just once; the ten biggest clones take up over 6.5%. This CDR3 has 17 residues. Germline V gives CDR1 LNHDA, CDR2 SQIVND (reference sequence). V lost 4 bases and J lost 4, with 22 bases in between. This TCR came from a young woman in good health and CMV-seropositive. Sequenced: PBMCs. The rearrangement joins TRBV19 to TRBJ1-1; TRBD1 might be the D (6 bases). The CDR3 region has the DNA TGTGCCAGTAGTACATCCTGGGGAGGGGGGCTGGGCACTGAAGCTTTCTTT. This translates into CASSTSWGGGLGTEAFF.